Sequencing of this T cell receptor beta chain was carried out in a study of blood T cell repertoires in COVID-19. Using immunoSEQ multiplex PCR, the repertoire was profiled, and TCRdb retains in-frame clones only, with some absent. The repertoire includes approximately 300,000 clones, roughly nine tenths of them detected once, and over 9% sits in the top ten. Germline CDR1 SNHLY, CDR2 FYNNEI. J lost 4 bases, V lost 4 bases, and 8 bases had no gene match. The CDR3 loop spans 17 amino acids. The sequence was obtained from a woman aged 25 to 39 who had recovered from COVID-19. The sample taken for sequencing was PBMCs or T cells enriched from blood (not recorded which). The J gene is TRBJ2-5, the V gene TRBV2, with 14 nucleotides matching TRBD2. The DNA for the CDR3 is TGTGCCAGCAGTGGCCCCGGGACTAGCGGGAGAAGAGAGACCCAGTACTTC. Amino acids: CASSGPGTSGRRETQYF.